These T cell receptor beta chains were read from a single sample in a study of T-cell reconstitution after alpha-beta-depleted transplantation in children. Each CDR3 protein gets one entry after TCRdb re-called the PCR reads with MiXCR. The sample has roughly 570,000 distinct CDR3 sequences; roughly 30% are singletons. The specimen was PBMCs, collected before TCRalphabeta/CD19-depleted stem cell transplant. Every receptor here comes from a boy in the first two years of life with Wiskott-Aldrich syndrome, due to receive a stem cell transplant. Both conserved end residues are part of each CDR3.

TRBJ1-1,TRBV20-1,CSAQGDTEAFF
TRBJ2-2,TRBV20-1,CSARCPVAGELFF
TRBJ1-5,TRBV5-1,CASSPGDRLGQPQHF
TRBJ1-1,TRBV20-1,CSARHMNTEAFF
TRBJ2-1,TRBV11-3,CASSVGGTGYNEQFF
TRBJ2-4,TRBV12-3/TRBV12-4,CASKTKNIQYF
TRBJ1-3,TRBV5-1,CASSQQGDGNTIYF
TRBJ2-6,TRBV7-9,CASTRGDRFSGANVLTF
TRBJ1-2,TRBV20-1,CSALKRGSDYGYTF
TRBJ2-5,TRBV11-2,CASSAGTVTQETQYF
TRBJ2-1,TRBV29-1,CSVGGGYNEQFF